This T cell receptor beta chain was profiled in a study of control samples from healthy donors and cancer patients. The table came from immunoSEQ multiplex PCR; TCRdb's copy has only in-frame clones and leaves some out. In the table there are 90,000 to 100,000 clones, 88% of which are singletons. The sample consisted of blood. The sequence came from a woman between 65 and 79 years old in good health.

CDR3 sequence: CASSHGQQIQETQYF. The CDR3 bases are TGTGCCAGCAGTCACGGACAACAGATCCAAGAGACCCAGTACTTC. J is TRBJ2-5 and V is TRBV6-6; D is perhaps TRBD1 (5 bases). The CDR3 is 15 residues long. Per the germline V gene, CDR1 is MNHNY and CDR2 is SVGAGI (reference sequence). Trimming removed 5 bases at V and 1 base at J, with 14 bases between.